The 21 T cell receptor beta chains listed next were all sequenced from one sample in a study of early T cells in non-severe SARS-CoV-2 infection. TCRdb re-called the 5' RACE reads through MiXCR, storing one row per CDR3 protein. The repertoire includes around 35,000 distinct CDR3 sequences, around 6.1% of them detected once, and about a quarter sits in the top ten. The sequencing input was whole blood. The receptors stem from an adult who was a healthcare worker with PCR-confirmed SARS-CoV-2 infection or an uninfected control (not recorded which).

In its sample, this clonotype was seen a few times. V is TRBV7-9 and J is TRBJ2-3; D not resolved. The CDR3 is 15 residues long. Trimming stripped 0 bases from V and 2 bases from J, with 9 bases between. Per germline, CDR1 SEHNR and CDR2 FQNEAQ (reference sequence). The CDR3 bases are TGTGCCAGCAGCTTAGCGGTACTACCCACAGATACGCAGTATTTT. Amino acids: CASSLAVLPTDTQYF. Together with reference TRBV7-9 and TRBJ2-3, the CDR3 gives the full variable domain: DTGVSQNPRHKITKRGQNVTFRCDPISEHNRLYWYRQTLGQGPEFLTYFQNEAQLEKSRLLSDRFSAERPKGSFSTLEIQRTEQGDSAMYLCASSLAVLPTDTQYFGPGTRLTVL.

V and J are TRBV3-1 and TRBJ2-4, with 14 positions matching TRBD2. The V and J ends lost 0 bases and 4 bases, in that order; junction bases with no gene match: 14. The CDR3 runs to 21 residues. Germline V lookup: CDR1 LGHDT, CDR2 YNNKEL (reference sequence). The CDR3 region is CASSQDSTDGTSGSAKNIQYF. The DNA of the CDR3 is TGTGCCAGCAGCCAAGATAGCACCGACGGGACTAGCGGGAGCGCAAAAAACATTCAGTACTTC.

The chain combines TRBV14 with TRBJ1-1; no firm D call. The CDR3 length is 13 residues. Germline loops: CDR1 SGHDN, CDR2 FVKESK. V lost 4 bases to trimming and J lost 1 base, with 7 bases between them. CDR3 amino acids: CASSPRPNTEAFF. CDR3 DNA sequence: TGTGCCAGCAGCCCCCGACCGAACACTGAAGCTTTCTTT. The full variable domain, completed using reference TRBV14 and TRBJ1-1, is EAGVTQFPSHSVIEKGQTVTLRCDPISGHDNLYWYRRVMGKEIKFLLHFVKESKQDESGMPNNRFLAERTGGTYSTLKVQPAELEDSGVYFCASSPRPNTEAFFGQGTRLTVV.

This clonotype was recorded many times. The rearrangement uses TRBV2 and TRBJ2-1, with 9 bases matching TRBD2. J gave up 4 bases and V 4 bases, and 8 bases lay outside the gene matches. The CDR3 covers 16 residues. The germline V gene encodes CDR1 SNHLY and CDR2 FYNNEI. CDR3 protein: CASSALRGGLYNEQFF. The DNA of the CDR3 is TGTGCCAGCAGTGCGTTGCGGGGGGGCCTGTACAATGAGCAGTTCTTC.

This clonotype has ten or more counts. This chain uses TRBV25-1 with TRBJ1-2; D may be TRBD1 (6 bases). Trimming took off 4 bases at V and 6 bases at J, with 15 bases between the two ends. The CDR3 contains 14 residues. CDR1 MGHDK and CDR2 SYGVNS come from the germline V gene. CDR3: CASSGQGPVNGYTF. Here the CDR3 DNA reads TGTGCCAGCAGTGGTCAGGGGCCAGTGAATGGCTACACCTTC.

This clonotype was counted only a few times. V gene TRBV4-2 combines with J gene TRBJ2-7, with 7 bases matching TRBD2. CDR1 and CDR2 (germline): LGHNA, YNFKEQ. V lost 0 bases, J lost 7 bases, and 9 bases stayed unmatched. The CDR3 runs to 15 residues. The CDR3 nucleotides read TGTGCCAGCAGCCAAGATACGGGAGGCCGTGTGGAGCAGTACTTC. Its protein is CASSQDTGGRVEQYF.

This clonotype was seen only a few times. The chain is built from TRBV5-6 and TRBJ2-3; 11 bases map to TRBD2. V lost 0 bases and J lost 5; bases outside the gene matches: 2. The CDR3 consists of 15 residues. From germline, CDR1 is SGHDT and CDR2 YYEEEE. The CDR3 reads CASSLVAGGLDTQYF. Written as DNA, the CDR3 is TGTGCCAGCAGCTTGGTAGCGGGAGGGTTAGATACGCAGTATTTT. The whole variable domain, remainder taken from reference TRBV5-6 and TRBJ2-3, is DAGVTQSPTHLIKTRGQQVTLRCSPKSGHDTVSWYQQALGQGPQFIFQYYEEEERQRGNFPDRFSGHQFPNYSSELNVNALLLGDSALYLCASSLVAGGLDTQYFGPGTRLTVL.

The chain joins TRBV20-1 to TRBJ1-1; 7 positions agree with TRBD1. The V segment lost 2 bases and the J segment 6 bases; nucleotides outside the gene matches: 9. CDR3 length: 14 amino acids. Germline CDR1 is DFQATT and CDR2 is SNEGSKA (reference sequence). CDR3 sequence (DNA): TGCAGTGCTAGATCAGGGGGAGGATACCCTGAAGCTTTCTTT. It encodes CSARSGGGYPEAFF.

The table lists this clonotype with many counts. The junction departs from germline at one end; a sequencing error may be responsible. CDR3 region: CASSPDGTGSIDF. The CDR3 coding sequence is TGTGCCAGCAGCCCGGACGGGACAGGGTCGATTGACTTC. The V and J genes are TRBV3-1 and TRBJ2-5; TRBD1 aligns across 9 bases. Germline lookup yields CDR1 LGHDT and CDR2 YNNKEL (reference sequence). The CDR3 is made up of 13 amino acids.

The V and J genes are TRBV20-1 and TRBJ2-1; D is ambiguous. The CDR3 totals 14 residues. V shed 3 bases and J shed 11 bases, with 20 bases lying between them. Germline values: CDR1 DFQATT, CDR2 SNEGSKA (reference sequence). The CDR3 is CSASLSLGAAQQFF. The CDR3 nucleotides are TGCAGTGCTAGCCTCAGTTTAGGTGCCGCTCAGCAGTTCTTC.

This clonotype was detected many times. The rearrangement links TRBV7-9 to TRBJ2-7; 10 nucleotides match TRBD2. J was trimmed by 3 bases and V by 6 bases; bases with no gene match: 8. The CDR3 is 15 amino acids. In germline, CDR1 is SEHNR, CDR2 FQNEAQ (reference sequence). The CDR3 DNA is TGTGCCAGCAGTCCTAGTCCTAGCGGGAGCTACGAGCAGTACTTC. Translating gives CASSPSPSGSYEQYF.

This clonotype was detected many times. The gene calls are TRBV20-1 and TRBJ1-5, with 12 bases matching TRBD1. The CDR3 is 17 residues long. Germline-derived CDR1 and CDR2 are DFQATT and SNEGSKA (reference sequence). J lost 2 bases, V lost 3 bases, and 8 bases had no gene match. CDR3 coding DNA: TGCAGTGCTAGGAAGGGGACAGGGGGCTTTGGCAATCAGCCCCAGCATTTT. Encoded protein: CSARKGTGGFGNQPQHF.

A word on this clonotype: Possible read error: a much larger clone is one base away. V gene TRBV20-1 combines with J gene TRBJ2-1; D is ambiguous. Trimming pared 0 bases from V and 2 bases from J, leaving 11 bases between. Germline CDR1 is DFQATT and CDR2 is SNEGSKA (reference sequence). This CDR3 region has 15 residues. CDR3 region: CSARDLRATYNEQFF. CDR3 coding DNA: TGCAGTGCTAGAGATCTTCGGGCTACCTACAATGAGCAGTTCTTC.

This clonotype was seen a handful of times. The chain is built from TRBV14 and TRBJ2-1; D remains ambiguous. The CDR3 contains 14 residues. CDR1 is SGHDN and CDR2 is FVKESK in the germline V gene. Trimming pared 1 base from V and 4 bases from J, leaving 8 bases between. The DNA for the CDR3 is TGTGCCAGCAGCCAAGCCCTCCTATACAATGAGCAGTTCTTC. Its translation is CASSQALLYNEQFF.

Note on this clonotype: A much more abundant neighbour one base away suggests this may be a read error. This chain uses TRBV30 with TRBJ2-4; D remains ambiguous. Germline V gene lookup returns CDR1 GTSNPN and CDR2 SVGIG (reference sequence). The CDR3 is made up of 12 amino acids. Trimming cost V 6 bases and J 9 bases, with 15 bases left between them. The CDR3 DNA reads TGTGCCTGTTACCCTCAAGGAAGCATTCAGTACTTC. The encoded protein is CACYPQGSIQYF.

The rearrangement uses TRBV5-4 and TRBJ2-5, with D maybe TRBD2 (6 bases). The CDR3 spans 14 residues. V dropped 3 bases and J dropped 0 bases, with 9 bases sitting between them. From germline, CDR1 is SGHNT and CDR2 YYREEE (reference sequence). In nucleotides, the CDR3 is TGTGCCAGCAGCTCACGGGGGAACCAAGAGACCCAGTACTTC. It is translated as CASSSRGNQETQYF.

This clonotype has just a few counts. CDR3 in amino acids: CASSLGPGPSDTQYF. In DNA, the CDR3 is TGTGCCAGCAGCTTGGGCCCAGGCCCCTCCGATACGCAGTATTTT. The V gene is TRBV5-4, the J gene TRBJ2-3; D ambiguous. Trimming took off 0 bases at V and 6 bases at J, with 14 bases between the two ends. Germline V gives CDR1 SGHNT, CDR2 YYREEE (reference sequence). The CDR3 sequence is 15 residues long.

This clonotype was seen many times. This chain links TRBV7-9 with TRBJ2-3; no definite D call. The CDR3 is 13 residues long. CDR1 and CDR2 from the germline V gene are SEHNR and FQNEAQ (reference sequence). V lost 8 bases and J lost 0, with 9 bases in between. CDR3 sequence reads: CASDSGSTDTQYF. The CDR3 region has the DNA TGTGCCAGCGATTCCGGGAGCACAGATACGCAGTATTTT.

This clonotype turned up a few times. The chain employs TRBV7-6 and TRBJ2-5; D is unclear. CDR1 SGHVS and CDR2 FNYEAQ come from the germline V gene. This CDR3 spans 12 amino acids. V shed 3 bases and J shed 0 bases, with 2 bases lying between them. CDR3: CASSFNQETQYF. The CDR3 region has the DNA TGTGCCAGCAGCTTCAACCAAGAGACCCAGTACTTC.

This clonotype has at least ten counts. This CDR3 reads CASSLSDGGAADTQYF. The CDR3, as DNA: TGTGCCAGCAGTTTATCAGACGGGGGGGCCGCAGATACGCAGTATTTT. The rearrangement joins TRBV28 to TRBJ2-3, with TRBD2 identical over 8 bases. There are 16 residues in the CDR3. Germline V gene sequence: CDR1 MDHEN, CDR2 SYDVKM. V was clipped by 1 base and J by 4 bases; unmatched bases: 7.

This clonotype appeared many times. The chain uses TRBV20-1 and TRBJ1-5, with TRBD1 matching over 9 bases. Losses at the gene ends were 2 bases for V and 5 bases for J; bases not matched to a gene: 10. This CDR3 contains 16 residues. Germline assignment: CDR1 DFQATT and CDR2 SNEGSKA (reference sequence). CDR3 residues: CSARRPGTGKDQPQHF. Here the CDR3 DNA reads TGCAGTGCTAGACGTCCCGGGACAGGGAAAGATCAGCCCCAGCATTTT.